The 29 T cell receptor beta chains reported below all come from one sample, sequenced in a study of blood T cell repertoires in COVID-19. The table came from immunoSEQ multiplex PCR; TCRdb's copy has only in-frame clones and leaves some out. This sample has approximately 240,000 clones, with more than 65% found just once. Sequenced sample: peripheral blood. These receptors originate from a woman in her 40s with active or convalescent COVID-19.

V and J are TRBV19 and TRBJ1-2; D gene uncertain. This CDR3 is 12 amino acids long. Germline CDR1 and CDR2: LNHDA and SQIVND (reference sequence). V was pared by 6 bases and J by 0 bases, with 5 bases between. The CDR3, as DNA: TGTGCCAGTAGCCCGGCTAACTATGGCTACACCTTC. Its translation is CASSPANYGYTF. The full variable domain, in which reference TRBV19 and TRBJ1-2 provide the parts outside the CDR3, is DGGITQSPKYLFRKEGQNVTLSCEQNLNHDAMYWYRQDPGQGLRLIYYSQIVNDFQKGDIAEGYSVSREKKESFPLTVTSAQKNPTAFYLCASSPANYGYTFGSGTRLTVV.

The V gene is TRBV5-6, the J gene TRBJ2-2; D call uncertain. Between the trimmed V and J ends, which lost 9 bases and 1 base, there was a span of 16 bases. The CDR3 totals 15 residues. CDR1 SGHDT and CDR2 YYEEEE come from the germline V gene. CDR3 protein: CATAPRAKNTGELFF. DNA of the CDR3: TGTGCCACCGCACCCCGTGCTAAGAACACCGGGGAGCTGTTTTTT.

This clone was seen once. This chain connects TRBV10-3 to TRBJ1-4; 7 positions agree with TRBD1. The V segment lost 3 bases and the J segment 8 bases; nucleotides outside the gene matches: 0. The V gene's germline CDR1 is ENHRY and CDR2 SYGVKD. The CDR3 loop spans 12 amino acids. The CDR3 bases are TGTGCCATCAGTGAAGGGGGCGAAAAACTGTTTTTT. Amino acids: CAISEGGEKLFF.

This chain's CDR3 is CASSRGMNTEAFF. CDR3 nucleotides: TGTGCCAGCAGTAGAGGGATGAACACTGAAGCTTTCTTT. The chain is built from TRBV6-2 or TRBV6-3 and TRBJ1-1; D is undetermined. CDR1 MNHEY and CDR2 SVGEGT come from the germline V gene. V lost 5 bases to trimming and J lost 0 bases, with 7 bases between them. This CDR3 contains 13 residues.

The rearrangement joins TRBV6-6 to TRBJ2-7; D may be TRBD1 (6 bases). V lost 2 bases to trimming and J lost 4 bases, with 9 bases between them. Germline CDR1 MNHNY, CDR2 SVGAGI (reference sequence). This CDR3 region has 13 residues. The CDR3 is CASSYQGRYEQYF. The DNA of the CDR3 is TGTGCCAGCAGTTACCAGGGGCGGTACGAGCAGTACTTC.

This chain joins TRBV15 and TRBJ2-2; maybe TRBD2 (5 bases). The V end was cut by 1 base, the J end by 7 bases, with 10 bases between. The CDR3 is 14 residues long. Germline values: CDR1 LNHNV, CDR2 YYDKDF (reference sequence). CDR3 sequence (DNA): TGTGCCACCAGCAGAGGAGGGAATGACGGGGAGCTGTTTTTT. It encodes CATSRGGNDGELFF.

This clone was recorded once. This chain connects TRBV28 to TRBJ1-2, with 8 bases matching TRBD1. V dropped 6 bases and J dropped 9; count of bases not matched to a gene: 6. The germline CDR1 and CDR2 sequences are MDHEN and SYDVKM. The CDR3 runs to 12 residues. The CDR3 reads CASSKNRGSYTF. The CDR3 nucleotides are TGTGCCAGCAGCAAAAACAGGGGGAGCTACACCTTC.

The chain uses TRBV4-1 and TRBJ1-6; 7 nucleotides line up with TRBD1. This CDR3 comprises 14 residues. Germline CDR1 is MGHRA and CDR2 is YSYEKL. The J segment lost 9 bases and the V segment lost 6 bases, leaving 8 bases of the junction unmatched. The chain's CDR3 is CASSLRDSLSPLHF. The DNA for the CDR3 is TGCGCCAGCAGTCTAAGGGACAGTCTTTCACCCCTCCACTTT.

The DNA of the CDR3 is TGTGCCAGCAGCTTGGAGACAGACACTGAAGCTTTCTTT. Its protein product is CASSLETDTEAFF. The J gene is TRBJ1-1, the V gene TRBV5-4, with a tentative D call TRBD1 (5 bases). From germline, CDR1 is SGHNT and CDR2 YYREEE (reference sequence). With 0 bases removed from V and 3 bases from J, the gap between germline ends came to 6 bases. CDR3 length: 13 residues.

This clone is a singleton in its sample. CDR3 in amino acids: CASKGFDEQYV. The CDR3 nucleotides read TGTGCCAGCAAGGGGTTTGACGAGCAGTACGTC. V is TRBV6-5 and J is TRBJ2-7; D is perhaps TRBD1 (5 bases). Trimming cost V 7 bases and J 5 bases, with 9 bases left between them. The germline V gene encodes CDR1 MNHEY and CDR2 SVGAGI. This CDR3 has 11 residues.

The J gene is TRBJ1-4, the V gene TRBV27; D is unclear. Germline values: CDR1 MNHEY, CDR2 SMNVEV (reference sequence). This CDR3 region has 17 residues. Between the trimmed V and J ends, which lost 4 bases and 2 bases, there was a span of 17 bases. CDR3 amino acids: CASSSISGATTNEKLFF. The CDR3 nucleotides read TGTGCCAGCAGTTCTATTTCCGGAGCAACCACTAATGAAAAACTGTTTTTT.

V is TRBV20-1 and J is TRBJ1-3; no definite D call. CDR1 and CDR2 (germline): DFQATT, SNEGSKA (reference sequence). V was shortened by 5 bases and J by 1 base, with 3 bases between the two germline ends. The length of the CDR3 is 11 residues. The CDR3 spells CSAVSGNTIYF. DNA for the CDR3: TGCAGTGCTGTATCTGGAAACACCATATATTTT.

V usage is TRBV6-4 and J usage is TRBJ2-3, with 8 positions matching TRBD1. The ends lost 2 bases at V and 1 base at J; junction bases unmatched: 2. The germline gives CDR1 MRHNA, CDR2 SNTAGT. This CDR3 is 15 amino acids long. The CDR3 region is CASSDETGGTDTQYF. In DNA, the CDR3 is TGTGCCAGCAGTGACGAGACAGGGGGCACAGATACGCAGTATTTT.

The V call is TRBV19, the J call TRBJ2-3, with 10 bases that match TRBD2. Trimming took 1 base from V and 10 from J; bases not matched to a gene: 8. The CDR3 is made up of 15 amino acids. CDR1 and CDR2 (germline): LNHDA, SQIVND (reference sequence). The CDR3, as DNA: TGTGCCAGTAGTATAGGCCAGAGCGGGGGGGGTTCGCAGTATTTT. Translated: CASSIGQSGGGSQYF. Based on the CDR3 plus reference TRBV19 and TRBJ2-3, the full variable domain is DGGITQSPKYLFRKEGQNVTLSCEQNLNHDAMYWYRQDPGQGLRLIYYSQIVNDFQKGDIAEGYSVSREKKESFPLTVTSAQKNPTAFYLCASSIGQSGGGSQYFGPGTRLTVL.

This chain uses TRBV5-1 with TRBJ2-2; TRBD2 agrees at 8 bases. CDR1 is SGHRS, CDR2 YFSETQ, per germline. The CDR3 extends over 14 amino acids. Trimming at V came to 5 bases and at J to 7 bases, leaving 7 bases not matched to a gene. The DNA of the CDR3 is TGCGCCAGCAGACCGGGGGGGCCCGGCGGGGAGCTGTTTTTT. Protein sequence: CASRPGGPGGELFF.

V gene TRBV7-9 combines with J gene TRBJ1-2; D unclear. The CDR3 loop spans 15 amino acids. With 1 base removed from V and 4 bases from J, the gap between germline ends came to 13 bases. Germline values: CDR1 SEHNR, CDR2 FQNEAQ (reference sequence). The CDR3 DNA follows: TGTGCCAGCAGCTTAGAGAGGGCAAGGCCCTATGGCTACACCTTC. Translated: CASSLERARPYGYTF.

With respect to this clone: This may arise from a read error, as a much more abundant clone is one base away. Within the sample, other DNA sequences also encode this same CDR3. The V gene is TRBV6-6, the J gene TRBJ2-1; 8 nucleotides line up with TRBD1. The germline V gene encodes CDR1 MNHNY and CDR2 SVGAGI (reference sequence). The CDR3 is 13 amino acids. J was trimmed by 4 bases and V by 6 bases; bases with no gene match: 2. This CDR3 is CASSRTGYNEQFF. The CDR3 region has the DNA TGTGCCAGCAGCCGGACAGGGTACAATGAGCAGTTCTTC.

The CDR3 is CASSFGRGAADTQYF. CDR3 in DNA: TGCGCCAGCAGCTTCGGGCGGGGGGCGGCGGATACGCAGTATTTT. The chain combines TRBV5-1 with TRBJ2-3, with 8 bases fitting TRBD2. After removal of 2 bases from V and 6 bases from J, the junction contained 8 bases not matched to a gene. Germline loops: CDR1 SGHRS, CDR2 YFSETQ. CDR3 size: 15 residues. The full variable domain, in which reference TRBV5-1 and TRBJ2-3 provide the parts outside the CDR3, is KAGVTQTPRYLIKTRGQQVTLSCSPISGHRSVSWYQQTPGQGLQFLFEYFSETQRNKGNFPGRFSGRQFSNSRSEMNVSTLELGDSALYLCASSFGRGAADTQYFGPGTRLTVL.

This sequence joins TRBV19 and TRBJ1-6; 8 bases fit TRBD1. The CDR3 spans 14 residues. With 3 bases clipped from V and 6 bases from J, the junction kept 1 base outside the gene matches. CDR1 is LNHDA and CDR2 is SQIVND in the germline V gene (reference sequence). The DNA of the CDR3 is TGTGCCAGTAGTATCCAGGGGGCTAATTCACCCCTCCACTTT. Its protein product is CASSIQGANSPLHF.

The chain has TRBV3-1 (or the pseudogene TRBV3-2) and TRBJ1-2, with 8 bases that match TRBD1. CDR3 length: 16 amino acids. With 2 bases clipped from V and 8 bases from J, the junction kept 13 bases outside the gene matches. CDR1 is LGHDT and CDR2 is YNNKEL in the germline V gene (reference sequence). CDR3 protein: CASSQPLTQGAGGYTF. CDR3 bases: TGTGCCAGCAGCCAACCACTCACCCAGGGGGCGGGAGGCTACACCTTC.

The J gene is TRBJ1-2, the V gene TRBV28; maybe TRBD1 (5 bases). Germline V lookup: CDR1 MDHEN, CDR2 SYDVKM. V shed 4 bases and J shed 2 bases, with 11 bases lying between them. This CDR3 contains 14 residues. The CDR3 region has the DNA TGTGCCAGCAGTTCCCCGGACACAAACTATGGCTACACCTTC. Protein product: CASSSPDTNYGYTF.

This chain connects TRBV9 to TRBJ1-1, with D possibly being TRBD1 (5 bases). The germline V and J ends were trimmed by 3 bases and 0 bases, with 18 bases remaining between them. The CDR3 runs to 17 residues. Germline CDR1 SGDLS, CDR2 YYNGEE. The DNA of the CDR3 is TGTGCCAGCAGCGAGGCGGGAGGGACGGCATTGAACACTGAAGCTTTCTTT. Translating it yields CASSEAGGTALNTEAFF.

This chain joins TRBV5-1 and TRBJ1-4; 8 bases align to TRBD1. Germline lookup yields CDR1 SGHRS and CDR2 YFSETQ. CDR3 length equals 16 residues. With V trimmed by 1 base and J by 3 bases, 5 bases remained unmatched. This CDR3 reads CASSLTGGTSNEKLFF. The CDR3 DNA reads as TGCGCCAGCAGCTTGACAGGGGGGACTTCTAATGAAAAACTGTTTTTT.

This chain uses TRBV5-1 with TRBJ2-5; TRBD2 matches 15 bases. V shed 1 base and J 0 bases; nucleotides not matched to a gene: 4. The CDR3 loop spans 18 amino acids. Looked up from germline, CDR1 is SGHRS and CDR2 is YFSETQ. CDR3 amino acids: CASSLIGTSGGYQETQYF. In DNA, the CDR3 is TGCGCCAGCAGCTTGATTGGGACTAGCGGGGGGTACCAAGAGACCCAGTACTTC.

The chain recombines TRBV6-5 with TRBJ2-3; TRBD1 might be the D (6 bases). The CDR3 consists of 14 residues. The V gene's germline CDR1 is MNHEY and CDR2 SVGAGI. V was shortened by 2 bases and J by 6 bases, with 12 bases between the two germline ends. The CDR3 here is CASSYVAGVDTQYF. The CDR3 DNA is TGTGCCAGCAGTTACGTCGCAGGGGTTGATACGCAGTATTTT.

The chain is built from TRBV10-3 and TRBJ2-3; TRBD2 aligns across 8 bases. The CDR3 covers 15 residues. The V gene end was trimmed by 3 bases and the J gene end by 0 bases; junction bases not matched to a gene: 2. CDR1 and CDR2 (germline): ENHRY, SYGVKD. This CDR3 is CAISDRGGSTDTQYF. The CDR3 nucleotides are TGTGCCATCAGTGATCGGGGGGGAAGCACAGATACGCAGTATTTT.

This chain connects TRBV6-6 to TRBJ1-1; 10 bases are shared with TRBD1. The CDR3 has 15 residues. Germline lookup yields CDR1 MNHNY and CDR2 SVGAGI (reference sequence). With V trimmed by 2 bases and J by 4 bases, 4 bases remained unmatched. CDR3 region: CASSYPGQGITEAFF. The CDR3 DNA reads as TGTGCCAGCAGTTACCCGGGACAGGGGATCACTGAAGCTTTCTTT.

The chain joins TRBV6-4 to TRBJ1-1; D possibly corresponds to TRBD1 (5 bases). Trimming stripped 8 bases from V and 6 bases from J, with 19 bases between. Germline V lookup: CDR1 MRHNA, CDR2 SNTAGT. The CDR3 contains 14 residues. The CDR3: CASLVGRVQSEAFF. In DNA form, the CDR3 reads TGTGCCAGCCTGGTAGGCAGGGTTCAATCTGAAGCTTTCTTT.

This chain links TRBV9 with TRBJ2-3; 8 bases align to TRBD2. Germline-derived CDR1 and CDR2 are SGDLS and YYNGEE. The V gene end was trimmed by 0 bases and the J gene end by 7 bases; junction bases not matched to a gene: 10. The CDR3 is 16 amino acids. This chain's CDR3 is CASSVEIAGISNTQYF. In DNA, the CDR3 is TGTGCCAGCAGCGTAGAAATAGCGGGAATCTCAAATACGCAGTATTTT.